This record looks at one TCR beta chain sequence and its context. These data belong to a study of blood T cell repertoires in COVID-19. Study as a whole: The samples span acute and convalescent COVID-19 from the United States, Italy and Spain. PBMCs, B-cell-depleted T cells, or T cells were the source of the cDNA or gDNA that made up the material.

The CDR3 extends over 16 amino acids. CDR1 is MNHNY, CDR2 SVGAGI, per germline (reference sequence). The germline V and J ends were trimmed by 0 bases and 1 base, with 11 bases remaining between them. As processed by the authors: By means of reference gene primer amplification, nucleated cell counts were estimated. The method was immunoSEQ multiplex PCR; TCRdb's version includes in-frame clones alone and lacks a portion of them. From that table come the V and J calls and clone size; the DNA was used to work out D and trimming. The data show some 88,000 clones, with about nine tenths seen just once and around 2% held by the top ten.

Input material: peripheral blood. The chain has TRBV6-6 and TRBJ2-3; a possible D gene is TRBD2 (6 bases). The clonotype comes from a human donor with active COVID-19. The donor label of this sample is uncertain. The CDR3: CASSYSRGARTDTQYF. The CDR3 DNA sequence: TGTGCCAGCAGTTACTCGCGGGGAGCGCGCACAGATACGCAGTATTTT.